Following are 3 T cell receptor beta chains from one sample sequenced in a study of patients and donors after allogeneic stem cell transplantation. TCRdb passed the RT-PCR reads through MiXCR, listing each CDR3 protein once. The sample holds about 110,000 distinct CDR3 sequences; approximately 35% are singletons and the top ten take around 30%. Sequencing input: blood, either unsorted or a sorted T cell fraction (not recorded which). All receptors derive from a human donor who was either an allogeneic HSCT recipient or a stem cell or donor lymphocyte infusion donor (not recorded which). It is not recorded whose cells these are; they may come from a transplant donor.

The rearrangement joins TRBV6-2 or TRBV6-3 to TRBJ2-7; tentatively, D is TRBD2 (6 bases). Germline V lookup: CDR1 MNHEY, CDR2 SVGEGT. The CDR3 is 14 amino acids. The ends were cut back, 4 bases at V and 2 bases at J, with 12 bases in the middle. This CDR3 is CASSSLAGPYEQYF. The CDR3 DNA reads as TGTGCCAGCAGTTCACTTGCGGGACCCTACGAGCAGTACTTC.

The chain joins TRBV20-1 to TRBJ2-3; D is ambiguous. The V end lost 6 bases, the J end lost 4 bases, and 11 bases lay between the germline ends. Per germline, CDR1 DFQATT and CDR2 SNEGSKA (reference sequence). The CDR3 is made up of 12 amino acids. CDR3 sequence: CSAPASADTQYF. DNA of the CDR3: TGCAGTGCCCCGGCGTCCGCAGATACGCAGTATTTT.

This clonotype was counted only a few times. The gene calls are TRBV6-6 and TRBJ1-5; D possibly corresponds to TRBD1 (6 bases). V gave up 6 bases and J gave up 0 bases, with 15 bases separating them. This CDR3 has 16 residues. From germline, CDR1 is MNHNY and CDR2 SVGAGI (reference sequence). The CDR3 region has the DNA TGTGCCAGCAGGCCGACAGGCGCCTATAGCAATCAGCCCCAGCATTTT. Translating gives CASRPTGAYSNQPQHF.